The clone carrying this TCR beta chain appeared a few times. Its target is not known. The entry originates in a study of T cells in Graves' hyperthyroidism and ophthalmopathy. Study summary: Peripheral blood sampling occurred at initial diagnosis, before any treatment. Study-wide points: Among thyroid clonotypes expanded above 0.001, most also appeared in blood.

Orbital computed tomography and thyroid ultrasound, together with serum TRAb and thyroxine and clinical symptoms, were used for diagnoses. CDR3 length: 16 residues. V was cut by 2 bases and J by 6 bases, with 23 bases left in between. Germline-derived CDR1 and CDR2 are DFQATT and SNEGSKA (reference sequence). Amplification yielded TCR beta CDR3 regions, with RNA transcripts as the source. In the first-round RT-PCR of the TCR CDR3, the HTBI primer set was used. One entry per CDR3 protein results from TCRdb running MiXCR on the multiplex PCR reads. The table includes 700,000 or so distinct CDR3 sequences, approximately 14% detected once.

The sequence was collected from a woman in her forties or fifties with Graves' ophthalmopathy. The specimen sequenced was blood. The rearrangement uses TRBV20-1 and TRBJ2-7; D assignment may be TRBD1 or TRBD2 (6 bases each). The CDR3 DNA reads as TGCAGTGCTAGAAGGGGGGCCGGGAACACCGGGGCCGAGCAGTACTTC. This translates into CSARRGAGNTGAEQYF.